This T cell receptor (beta chain) was identified in a study of cytomegalovirus exposure and HLA in healthy donors. This CDR3 is 15 amino acids long. Germline V gene sequence: CDR1 SNHLY, CDR2 FYNNEI. The V end lost 4 bases, the J end lost 3 bases, and 10 bases lay between the germline ends. The PCR ran on 60 Vbeta and 13 Jbeta primers. Here immunoSEQ multiplex PCR was the method, and the copy in TCRdb shows in-frame clones only, minus some. The sample has under 200,000 clones; approximately 80% are singletons. The chain is built from TRBV2 and TRBJ1-6, with D uncertain. The clonotype was recovered from a woman aged 18-29 years in good health and CMV-seronegative. Sequencing was performed on PBMCs. CDR3 sequence (DNA): TGTGCCAGCAGTGGCTCAGGTGGCTATAATTCACCCCTCCACTTT. This sequence encodes CASSGSGGYNSPLHF.